This T cell receptor beta chain was sequenced during a study of OX40 agonist ivuxolimab in advanced cancers. Study in general: Prior anti-PD-1, anti-PD-L1 or anti-CTLA-4 therapy did not bar entry, and around 39% had some.

A history of autoimmune disease or systemic immunosuppression excluded patients. Germline CDR1 reads SEHNR; CDR2 reads FQNEAQ (reference sequence). CDR3 length: 12 residues. V lost 1 base, J lost 8 bases, and 8 bases lay in between. This clone came up many times. Measured with immunoSEQ multiplex PCR; TCRdb has only the in-frame clones, and not every one. The sample lists about 68,000 clones, 70% to 85% occurring once. The gene calls are TRBV7-9 and TRBJ1-1; D is perhaps TRBD1 (6 bases). This sample comprised CD4+ or CD8+ T cells sorted from blood, obtained in a trial of the OX40 agonist ivuxolimab. The receptor was derived from an adult with an advanced solid tumor such as melanoma, head and neck, liver or kidney cancer. This CDR3 reads CASSLEDREAFF. CDR3 nucleotides: TGTGCCAGCAGCTTAGAAGACAGGGAAGCTTTCTTT. Looking up the rest from reference TRBV7-9 and TRBJ1-1 gives the full variable domain: DTGVSQNPRHKITKRGQNVTFRCDPISEHNRLYWYRQTLGQGPEFLTYFQNEAQLEKSRLLSDRFSAERPKGSFSTLEIQRTEQGDSAMYLCASSLEDREAFFGQGTRLTVV.